The count of the clone carrying this T cell receptor beta chain is one. CDR1 is SGHVS, CDR2 FNYEAQ, per germline. Trimming pared 5 bases from V and 2 bases from J, leaving 13 bases between. This CDR3 has 15 residues. Run at survey level, the immunoSEQ assay was version v3.0. Each sample had sequencing targeting about 40,000-55,000 T-cell genomes. Produced via immunoSEQ multiplex PCR; TCRdb's table is partial and in-frame only. The sample records around 37,000 clones, roughly 85% being singletons. These data belong to a study of long-term antiretroviral therapy in people with HIV. This sequence joins TRBV7-6 and TRBJ2-1, with D perhaps matching TRBD2 (5 bases). This sequence was found in a man between 18 and 29 years old with HIV. The starting material was unsorted PBMCs, obtained around 3.3 years after starting antiretroviral therapy. This CDR3 reads CASSPGVSAYNEQFF. CDR3 DNA sequence: TGTGCCAGCAGCCCCGGGGTGAGCGCCTACAATGAGCAGTTCTTC.